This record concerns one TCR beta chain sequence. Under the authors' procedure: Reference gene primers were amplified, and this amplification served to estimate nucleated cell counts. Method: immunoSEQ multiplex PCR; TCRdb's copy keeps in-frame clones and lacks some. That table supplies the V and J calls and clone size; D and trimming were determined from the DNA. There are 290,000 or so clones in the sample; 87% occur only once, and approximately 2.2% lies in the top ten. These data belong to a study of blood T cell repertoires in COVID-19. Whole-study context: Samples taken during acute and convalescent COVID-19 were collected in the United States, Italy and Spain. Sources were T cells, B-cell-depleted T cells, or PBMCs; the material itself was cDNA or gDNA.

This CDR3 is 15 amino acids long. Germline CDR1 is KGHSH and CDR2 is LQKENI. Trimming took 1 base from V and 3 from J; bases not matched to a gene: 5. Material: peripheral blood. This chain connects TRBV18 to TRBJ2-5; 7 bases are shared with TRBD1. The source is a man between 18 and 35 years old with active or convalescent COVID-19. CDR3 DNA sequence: TGTGCCAGCTCACCACGATTAGGGGGCGAAGAGACCCAGTACTTC. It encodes CASSPRLGGEETQYF.